These 31 T cell receptor beta chains originate from one sample sequenced in a study of blood T cell repertoires in COVID-19. TCRdb's copy holds only in-frame clones and misses some; the assay was immunoSEQ multiplex PCR. The data show fewer than 110,000 clones, about 80% seen once. The specimen sequenced was peripheral blood. These receptors originate from a man between 65 and 85 years old with acute or convalescent COVID-19.

The table lists this clone with a count of one. The chain employs TRBV18 and TRBJ1-6; 8 bases align to TRBD1. Germline V lookup: CDR1 KGHSH, CDR2 LQKENI. The CDR3 is 16 residues long. V dropped 3 bases and J dropped 10; count of bases not matched to a gene: 11. The CDR3 protein is CASSPGMAGGRSPLHF. In nucleotides, the CDR3 is TGTGCCAGCTCACCGGGCATGGCAGGGGGCCGATCACCCCTCCACTTT.

The rearrangement uses TRBV5-1 and TRBJ1-3; possibly TRBD1 for D (5 bases). With 4 bases removed from V and 3 bases from J, the gap between germline ends came to 11 bases. CDR1 is SGHRS, CDR2 YFSETQ, per germline. There are 14 residues in the CDR3. The CDR3 loop is CASSPGVDGNTIYF. The DNA of the CDR3 is TGCGCCAGCAGCCCGGGGGTCGATGGAAACACCATATATTTT.

This clone was detected only a few times. The chain couples TRBV7-8 to TRBJ1-2; 7 bases align to TRBD1. This CDR3 has 12 residues. Germline assignment: CDR1 SGHVS and CDR2 FQNEAQ. V dropped 3 bases and J dropped 6; count of bases not matched to a gene: 1. Written as DNA, the CDR3 is TGTGCCAGCAGCTTGACAGGGCATGGCTACACCTTC. This sequence encodes CASSLTGHGYTF.

This sequence joins TRBV15 and TRBJ2-3, with TRBD2 identical over 8 bases. J gave up 0 bases and V 0 bases, and 2 bases lay outside the gene matches. The germline CDR1 and CDR2 sequences are LNHNV and YYDKDF (reference sequence). The CDR3 runs to 16 residues. CDR3 DNA sequence: TGTGCCACCAGCAGAGACGGGGGGGCGAGCACAGATACGCAGTATTTT. Translated: CATSRDGGASTDTQYF. The full variable domain, in which reference TRBV15 and TRBJ2-3 provide the parts outside the CDR3, is DAMVIQNPRYQVTQFGKPVTLSCSQTLNHNVMYWYQQKSSQAPKLLFHYYDKDFNNEADTPDNFQSRRPNTSFCFLDIRSPGLGDTAMYLCATSRDGGASTDTQYFGPGTRLTVL.

The chain is built from TRBV11-2 and TRBJ2-7; perhaps TRBD2 as D (5 bases). CDR3 length equals 15 residues. CDR1 SGHAT and CDR2 FQNNGV come from the germline V gene. V was pared by 4 bases and J by 6 bases, with 19 bases between. The CDR3 loop is CASSSTGLAWGEQYF. The CDR3 DNA sequence: TGTGCCAGCAGCTCAACCGGGCTAGCTTGGGGCGAGCAGTACTTC.

This chain joins TRBV6-1 and TRBJ2-5, with 16 bases fitting TRBD2. Trimming cost V 4 bases and J 7 bases; bases outside gene matches: 6. The germline V gene has CDR1 MNHNS and CDR2 SASEGT. The CDR3 has 16 residues. CDR3: CASSGPGTSGGGTQYF. The CDR3 nucleotides read TGTGCCAGCAGTGGTCCCGGGACTAGCGGGGGGGGGACCCAGTACTTC.

The chain employs TRBV6-5 and TRBJ2-7, with 9 bases identical to TRBD1. This CDR3 region has 12 residues. The germline gives CDR1 MNHEY, CDR2 SVGAGI. Unmatched junction bases numbered 6, after V lost 9 bases and J lost 6 bases. The CDR3 DNA is TGTGCCAGTCGGACAGGGGTCGGCGAGCAGTACTTC. Translation gives CASRTGVGEQYF.

V gene TRBV5-6 combines with J gene TRBJ2-3, with D perhaps TRBD2 (6 bases). Trimming took 3 bases from V and 0 from J, leaving 11 bases between them. The germline V gene encodes CDR1 SGHDT and CDR2 YYEEEE. The CDR3 runs 15 residues. CDR3 sequence (DNA): TGTGCCAGCAGCTACGCGGGGCCAAGCACAGATACGCAGTATTTT. Protein product: CASSYAGPSTDTQYF.

This clone was detected only once. For the CDR3, the DNA is TGTGCCAGCTCACCGGGACAGGGGAGCGAGCAGTACTTC. Encoded protein: CASSPGQGSEQYF. The rearrangement uses TRBV18 and TRBJ2-7; 10 bases agree with TRBD1. The germline CDR1 and CDR2 sequences are KGHSH and LQKENI. The CDR3 extends over 13 amino acids. V lost 3 bases and J lost 6; bases outside the gene matches: 2.

This clone was picked up one time. The chain joins TRBV11-2 to TRBJ2-7; D call uncertain. The germline V and J ends were trimmed by 0 bases and 3 bases, with 9 bases remaining between them. Germline lookup yields CDR1 SGHAT and CDR2 FQNNGV. The CDR3 spans 14 residues. CDR3 sequence: CASSLEFGFYEQYF. The CDR3, as DNA: TGTGCCAGCAGCTTAGAGTTTGGCTTCTACGAGCAGTACTTC.

This CDR3 is CASSIVQGSWTDTQYF. The CDR3 DNA sequence: TGTGCCAGTAGTATAGTACAGGGGTCTTGGACAGATACGCAGTATTTT. The J gene is TRBJ2-3, the V gene TRBV19, with 7 nucleotides matching TRBD1. This CDR3 has 16 amino acids. V lost 1 base to trimming and J lost 3 bases; unmatched junction nucleotides: 7. The germline V gene has CDR1 LNHDA and CDR2 SQIVND (reference sequence).

The chain recombines TRBV7-8 with TRBJ2-7; 8 bases match TRBD1. Germline assignment: CDR1 SGHVS and CDR2 FQNEAQ. V dropped 5 bases and J dropped 6; count of bases not matched to a gene: 3. CDR3 length: 12 residues. The CDR3 spells CASSADRGEQYF. Written as DNA, the CDR3 is TGTGCCAGCAGCGCCGACAGGGGCGAGCAGTACTTC.

This clone was counted once. The chain is built from TRBV5-1 and TRBJ2-1; 11 nucleotides line up with TRBD2. This CDR3 has 15 residues. CDR1 is SGHRS and CDR2 is YFSETQ in the germline V gene. V was pared by 4 bases and J by 3 bases, with 3 bases of the junction left unmatched. The CDR3 sequence is CASSKTSGIYNEQFF. The CDR3 DNA follows: TGCGCCAGCAGCAAGACTAGCGGGATCTACAATGAGCAGTTCTTC.

This clone was seen a single time. The chain is built from TRBV6-5 and TRBJ1-1, with TRBD1 identical over 8 bases. Germline V CDR1 and CDR2: MNHEY, SVGAGI. CDR3 size: 15 residues. V shed 6 bases and J 2 bases; nucleotides not matched to a gene: 8. The CDR3 nucleotides are TGTGCCAGCAGACGGACAGGGCCCCTAAACACTGAAGCTTTCTTT. Amino acid sequence: CASRRTGPLNTEAFF.

As DNA, the CDR3 is TGTGCCAGCAGCCCTAGCGGGGGCCGCCACGAGCAGTACTTC. This codes for CASSPSGGRHEQYF. The chain links TRBV7-9 to TRBJ2-7; TRBD2 matches at 10 bases. Per germline, CDR1 SEHNR and CDR2 FQNEAQ (reference sequence). The CDR3 has 14 residues. Trimming cost V 5 bases and J 5 bases; bases outside gene matches: 6.

The chain uses TRBV6-5 and TRBJ1-2, with D uncertain. CDR3 length: 13 amino acids. Germline V gene sequence: CDR1 MNHEY, CDR2 SVGAGI. Between the trimmed V and J ends, which lost 2 bases and 2 bases, there was a span of 6 bases. The chain's CDR3 is CASSYRSNYGYTF. The CDR3 nucleotides are TGTGCCAGCAGTTACCGGTCGAACTATGGCTACACCTTC.

This chain joins TRBV2 and TRBJ2-5; 8 positions agree with TRBD2. The CDR3 is 13 amino acids. V shed 6 bases, J shed 5 bases, and the junction held 5 bases outside the gene matches. Germline CDR1 SNHLY, CDR2 FYNNEI. For the CDR3, the DNA is TGTGCCAGCAGCGGGGGGGCACGGGAGACCCAGTACTTC. Protein sequence: CASSGGARETQYF.

This clone was recorded at least ten times. The chain couples TRBV6-2 or TRBV6-3 to TRBJ1-2; D gene ambiguous. Germline V CDR1 and CDR2: MNHEY, SVGEGT. Trimming took off 2 bases at V and 6 bases at J, with 16 bases between the two ends. The CDR3 spans 15 residues. The CDR3 is CASSYPTLLYDGYTF. In DNA form, the CDR3 reads TGTGCCAGCAGTTACCCGACACTTTTGTACGATGGCTACACCTTC.

The rearrangement links TRBV2 to TRBJ2-7; D may be TRBD2 (5 bases). Germline loops: CDR1 SNHLY, CDR2 FYNNEI. Trimming removed 4 bases at V and 7 bases at J, with 14 bases between. The CDR3 spans 13 residues. The CDR3 region is CASSGRAPGEQYF. The CDR3 DNA reads as TGTGCCAGCAGTGGCCGGGCGCCGGGAGAGCAGTACTTC. The whole variable domain, filled in from reference TRBV2 and TRBJ2-7, reads EPEVTQTPSHQVTQMGQEVILRCVPISNHLYFYWYRQILGQKVEFLVSFYNNEISEKSEIFDDQFSVERPDGSNFTLKIRSTKLEDSAMYFCASSGRAPGEQYFGPGTRLTVT.

The V gene is TRBV19, the J gene TRBJ1-1, with unresolved D. Per the germline V gene, CDR1 is LNHDA and CDR2 is SQIVND (reference sequence). The CDR3 has 13 amino acids. The ends were cut back, 4 bases at V and 1 base at J, with 7 bases in the middle. CDR3 DNA sequence: TGTGCCAGTAGTAAGCTCAAGAACACTGAAGCTTTCTTT. Translating it yields CASSKLKNTEAFF.

The rearrangement links TRBV6-5 to TRBJ1-2, with D possibly matching TRBD1 (6 bases). The CDR3 runs 15 residues. V lost 5 bases to trimming and J lost 0 bases, with 13 bases between them. Germline values: CDR1 MNHEY, CDR2 SVGAGI. As DNA, the CDR3 is TGTGCCAGCAGTAACGCCGGGACACCTAACTATGGCTACACCTTC. Amino acid sequence: CASSNAGTPNYGYTF.

The chain couples TRBV7-3 to TRBJ1-1; no clear D gene. Looked up from germline, CDR1 is SGHTA and CDR2 is FQGTGA. V lost 1 base, J lost 5 bases, and 11 bases lay in between. The CDR3 covers 14 residues. The CDR3 sequence is CASSLKAEGTEAFF. In DNA, the CDR3 is TGTGCCAGCAGCTTAAAGGCAGAGGGTACTGAAGCTTTCTTT. Combining the CDR3 with reference TRBV7-3 and TRBJ1-1 gives the whole variable domain GAGVSQTPSNKVTEKGKYVELRCDPISGHTALYWYRQSLGQGPEFLIYFQGTGAADDSGLPNDRFFAVRPEGSVSTLKIQRTERGDSAVYLCASSLKAEGTEAFFGQGTRLTVV.

This sequence joins TRBV19 and TRBJ2-1, with 13 bases that match TRBD2. CDR1 LNHDA and CDR2 SQIVND come from the germline V gene (reference sequence). CDR3 length: 15 residues. The V gene end was trimmed by 8 bases and the J gene end by 2 bases; junction bases not matched to a gene: 3. This chain's CDR3 is CASATSGGAYNEQFF. The CDR3 bases are TGTGCCAGTGCTACTAGCGGGGGGGCCTACAATGAGCAGTTCTTC.

This chain joins TRBV19 and TRBJ1-5; D unclear. The CDR3 length is 12 residues. Trimming took 9 bases from V and 4 from J, leaving 10 bases between them. The germline V gene has CDR1 LNHDA and CDR2 SQIVND (reference sequence). CDR3 loop: CASGRENQPQHF. In DNA, the CDR3 is TGTGCCAGCGGGAGGGAGAATCAGCCCCAGCATTTT.

This clone was recorded many times. This sample includes further DNA sequences coding for the same CDR3. The chain uses TRBV14 and TRBJ1-1; D call uncertain. With 4 bases removed from V and 0 bases from J, the gap between germline ends came to 6 bases. Per germline, CDR1 SGHDN and CDR2 FVKESK. This CDR3 region has 13 residues. The CDR3 bases are TGTGCCAGCAGCCCACACATGAACACTGAAGCTTTCTTT. The encoded protein is CASSPHMNTEAFF.

This clone was seen once. The J gene is TRBJ2-1, the V gene TRBV7-2; 11 bases match TRBD2. The CDR3 contains 17 residues. The V gene end was trimmed by 1 base and the J gene end by 3 bases; junction bases not matched to a gene: 5. The germline CDR1 and CDR2 sequences are SGHTA and FQGNSA. In nucleotides, the CDR3 is TGTGCCAGCAGCTTAGATAGCGGGGGGGCAAACTACAATGAGCAGTTCTTC. The encoded protein is CASSLDSGGANYNEQFF.

The V call is TRBV6-5, the J call TRBJ2-1; 9 positions match TRBD1. V was pared by 5 bases and J by 10 bases, with 6 bases of the junction left unmatched. Germline lookup yields CDR1 MNHEY and CDR2 SVGAGI. The CDR3 extends over 13 amino acids. The chain's CDR3 is CASSKGQGQEQFF. For the CDR3, the DNA is TGTGCCAGCAGTAAGGGACAGGGACAGGAGCAGTTCTTC.

This clone has only one observation. The V gene is TRBV15, the J gene TRBJ1-1; perhaps TRBD1 as D (6 bases). Per germline, CDR1 LNHNV and CDR2 YYDKDF (reference sequence). Trimming left V 5 bases short and J 1 base short, with 14 bases between. The CDR3 runs to 15 residues. The CDR3 bases are TGTGCCACCAGCCCGAGCACAGGGCAGAACACTGAAGCTTTCTTT. Amino acids: CATSPSTGQNTEAFF.

In this sample, this clone turned up a few times. The chain uses TRBV5-4 and TRBJ2-3; TRBD2 matches at 13 bases. This CDR3 comprises 16 residues. V shed 1 base and J 5 bases; nucleotides not matched to a gene: 4. Germline assignment: CDR1 SGHNT and CDR2 YYREEE (reference sequence). The CDR3 is CASSLKLAGGQDTQYF. The CDR3 coding sequence is TGTGCCAGCAGCTTGAAACTAGCGGGGGGGCAAGATACGCAGTATTTT.

The rearrangement links TRBV7-3 to TRBJ2-5, with TRBD1 matching over 8 bases. Unmatched junction bases numbered 9, after V lost 4 bases and J lost 2 bases. The CDR3 covers 16 residues. Germline V gene sequence: CDR1 SGHTA, CDR2 FQGTGA. CDR3: CASSSSGGLGQETQYF. The CDR3 region has the DNA TGTGCCAGCAGCTCGTCAGGGGGCCTCGGACAAGAGACCCAGTACTTC.

The chain employs TRBV6-2 or TRBV6-3 and TRBJ2-3; no reliable D call. Germline V lookup: CDR1 MNHEY, CDR2 SVGEGT. The CDR3 runs to 13 residues. V lost 0 bases and J lost 4, with 5 bases in between. Here the CDR3 reads CASSYSSADTQYF. Written as DNA, the CDR3 is TGTGCCAGCAGTTACTCATCGGCAGATACGCAGTATTTT.